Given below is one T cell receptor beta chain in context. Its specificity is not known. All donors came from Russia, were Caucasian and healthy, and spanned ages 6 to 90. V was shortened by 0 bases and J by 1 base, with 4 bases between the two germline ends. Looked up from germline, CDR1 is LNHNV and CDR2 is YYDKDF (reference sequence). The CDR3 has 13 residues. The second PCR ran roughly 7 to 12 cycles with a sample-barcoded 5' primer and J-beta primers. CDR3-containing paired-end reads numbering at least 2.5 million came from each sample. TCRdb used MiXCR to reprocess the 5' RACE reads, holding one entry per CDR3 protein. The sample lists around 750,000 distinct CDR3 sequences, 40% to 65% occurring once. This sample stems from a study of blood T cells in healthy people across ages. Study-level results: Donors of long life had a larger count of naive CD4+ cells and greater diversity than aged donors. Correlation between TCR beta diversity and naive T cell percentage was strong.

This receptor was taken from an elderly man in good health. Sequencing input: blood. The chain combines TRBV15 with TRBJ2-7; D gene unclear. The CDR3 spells CATSRDMSYEQYF. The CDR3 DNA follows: TGTGCCACCAGCAGAGATATGTCCTACGAGCAGTACTTC.